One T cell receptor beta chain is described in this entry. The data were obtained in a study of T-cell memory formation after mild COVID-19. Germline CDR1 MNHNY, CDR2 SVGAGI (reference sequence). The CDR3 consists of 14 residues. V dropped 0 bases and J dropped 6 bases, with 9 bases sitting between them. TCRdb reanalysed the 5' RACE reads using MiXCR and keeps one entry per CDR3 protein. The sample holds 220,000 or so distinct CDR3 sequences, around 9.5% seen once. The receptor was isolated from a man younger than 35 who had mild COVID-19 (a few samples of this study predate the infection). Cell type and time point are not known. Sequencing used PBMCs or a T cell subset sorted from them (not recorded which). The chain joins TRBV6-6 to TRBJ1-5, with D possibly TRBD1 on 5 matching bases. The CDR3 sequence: CASSYSSGGQPQHF. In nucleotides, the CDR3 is TGTGCCAGCAGTTACTCGTCGGGGGGTCAGCCCCAGCATTTT.